Presented here are 21 T cell receptor beta chains from one specimen sequenced in a study of technical replicates of blood from several donors. Libraries were prepared by immunoSEQ multiplex PCR; TCRdb keeps only in-frame clonotypes and omits some of them. The sample has around 68,000 clones, roughly 91% seen once. The sample consisted of T cells isolated from PBMCs. These receptors were taken from a human donor in good health. Some clones in this sample may be carry-over from other donors' samples.

The chain joins TRBV4-2 to TRBJ1-2; TRBD1 matches 10 bases. The CDR3 sequence is 15 residues long. V dropped 0 bases and J dropped 6; count of bases not matched to a gene: 4. Germline V gene lookup returns CDR1 LGHNA and CDR2 YNFKEQ. The CDR3 loop is CASSQDRQGADGYTF. CDR3 coding DNA: TGTGCCAGCAGCCAAGATAGACAGGGGGCGGATGGCTACACCTTC.

The J gene is TRBJ1-6, the V gene TRBV10-3, with D unclear. This CDR3 has 13 amino acids. Trimming pared 3 bases from V and 10 bases from J, leaving 10 bases between. Germline V gene data show CDR1 as ENHRY and CDR2 as SYGVKD. The CDR3 spells CAISEQSNSPLHF. CDR3 DNA: TGTGCCATCAGTGAACAGTCCAACTCACCCCTCCACTTT.

The chain carries TRBV30 and TRBJ1-5; possibly TRBD1 for D (5 bases). Germline CDR1 is GTSNPN and CDR2 is SVGIG (reference sequence). The CDR3 contains 14 residues. Trimming pared 0 bases from V and 3 bases from J, leaving 9 bases between. CDR3 DNA: TGTGCCTGGAGTGTACCAGGGAACAATCAGCCCCAGCATTTT. Its translation: CAWSVPGNNQPQHF. The complete variable domain, with remaining parts taken from reference TRBV30 and TRBJ1-5, reads SQTIHQWPATLVQPVGSPLSLECTVEGTSNPNLYWYRQAAGRGLQLLFYSVGIGQISSEVPQNLSASRPQDRQFILSSKKLLLSDSGFYLCAWSVPGNNQPQHFGDGTRLSIL.

CDR3 in DNA: TGTGCCAGCAAAACCTCCAAGCGCTATGGCTACACCTTC. Amino acids: CASKTSKRYGYTF. V is TRBV27 and J is TRBJ1-2; the D is unclear. CDR3 length: 13 residues. CDR1 and CDR2 from the germline V gene are MNHEY and SMNVEV (reference sequence). V was cut by 7 bases and J by 4 bases, with 13 bases left in between.

The chain carries TRBV7-9 and TRBJ2-7; 9 nucleotides agree with TRBD1. There are 17 residues in the CDR3. V shed 5 bases, J shed 4 bases, and the junction held 15 bases outside the gene matches. The V gene's germline CDR1 is SEHNR and CDR2 FQNEAQ (reference sequence). The CDR3 here is CASSPAIRDRERYEQYF. The CDR3 region has the DNA TGTGCCAGCAGCCCAGCAATCCGGGACAGGGAGCGGTACGAGCAGTACTTC.

This chain links TRBV4-1 with TRBJ1-5; a possible D gene is TRBD1 (6 bases). Trimming shortened V by 3 bases and J by 15 bases, and 15 bases separated the two germline ends. CDR3 size: 12 residues. The germline CDR1 and CDR2 sequences are MGHRA and YSYEKL. DNA of the CDR3: TGCGCCAGCAGCCACGGACAGAACCTCCTGCATTTT. Its protein product is CASSHGQNLLHF.

The chain links TRBV7-9 to TRBJ2-7, with TRBD1 matching 8 bases. With 1 base clipped from V and 4 bases from J, the junction kept 9 bases outside the gene matches. The germline CDR1 and CDR2 sequences are SEHNR and FQNEAQ (reference sequence). The CDR3 covers 16 residues. The CDR3 DNA is TGTGCCAGCAGCTTAGGTCGACAGGGGACAATTTACGAGCAGTACTTC. This codes for CASSLGRQGTIYEQYF.

The gene calls are TRBV29-1 and TRBJ1-1; D is ambiguous. CDR1 is SQVTM, CDR2 ANQGSEA, per germline. Trimming left V 4 bases short and J 3 bases short, with 9 bases between. The CDR3 spans 12 residues. CDR3 DNA sequence: TGCAGCGTTGCACGGGGTGACACTGAAGCTTTCTTT. Amino acid sequence: CSVARGDTEAFF.

The genes are TRBV5-1 and TRBJ2-1, with D possibly TRBD2 on 7 matching bases. V lost 2 bases, J lost 2 bases, and 14 bases lay in between. The CDR3 spans 16 residues. Per the germline V gene, CDR1 is SGHRS and CDR2 is YFSETQ. CDR3 sequence: CASSFTGGRPYNEQFF. DNA of the CDR3: TGCGCCAGCAGCTTCACGGGGGGCAGGCCCTACAATGAGCAGTTCTTC. The full variable domain, in which reference TRBV5-1 and TRBJ2-1 provide the parts outside the CDR3, is KAGVTQTPRYLIKTRGQQVTLSCSPISGHRSVSWYQQTPGQGLQFLFEYFSETQRNKGNFPGRFSGRQFSNSRSEMNVSTLELGDSALYLCASSFTGGRPYNEQFFGPGTRLTVL.

The V gene is TRBV7-9, the J gene TRBJ2-1, with TRBD1 identical over 8 bases. The germline V gene encodes CDR1 SEHNR and CDR2 FQNEAQ (reference sequence). The CDR3 covers 15 residues. Trimming removed 3 bases from V and 5 bases from J; junction bases left unmatched: 6. In DNA form, the CDR3 reads TGTGCCAGCAGCTTCAGGCAGGGGGCCGACAATGAGCAGTTCTTC. Protein: CASSFRQGADNEQFF.

This clone was observed a handful of times. The chain is built from TRBV4-1 and TRBJ1-5, with D possibly matching TRBD1 (5 bases). Germline V gene sequence: CDR1 MGHRA, CDR2 YSYEKL. Between the trimmed V and J ends, which lost 0 bases and 0 bases, there was a span of 6 bases. CDR3 length equals 15 residues. The CDR3, as DNA: TGCGCCAGCAGCCAAGAACAGGTTAGCAATCAGCCCCAGCATTTT. Its translation: CASSQEQVSNQPQHF.

The chain is built from TRBV14 and TRBJ1-5; no firm D call. The CDR3 totals 16 residues. V was pared by 1 base and J by 2 bases, with 12 bases between. The germline gives CDR1 SGHDN, CDR2 FVKESK. The CDR3 loop reads CASSQGQPTGNQPQHF. The DNA for the CDR3 is TGTGCCAGCAGCCAAGGACAACCAACGGGCAATCAGCCCCAGCATTTT.

V is TRBV19 and J is TRBJ2-2; 9 bases agree with TRBD1. After removal of 8 bases from V and 10 bases from J, the junction contained 14 bases not matched to a gene. The length of the CDR3 is 15 residues. Germline values: CDR1 LNHDA, CDR2 SQIVND (reference sequence). CDR3: CASGVAGQGTKELFF. The CDR3 DNA reads TGTGCCAGTGGCGTCGCGGGACAGGGTACAAAGGAGCTGTTTTTT. The full variable domain, rest sourced from reference TRBV19 and TRBJ2-2, is DGGITQSPKYLFRKEGQNVTLSCEQNLNHDAMYWYRQDPGQGLRLIYYSQIVNDFQKGDIAEGYSVSREKKESFPLTVTSAQKNPTAFYLCASGVAGQGTKELFFGEGSRLTVL.

The V gene is TRBV10-3, the J gene TRBJ2-1; D may be TRBD2 (7 bases). This CDR3 contains 19 residues. The germline CDR1 and CDR2 sequences are ENHRY and SYGVKD. V was trimmed by 0 bases and J by 0 bases, leaving 18 bases between them. The CDR3 region has the DNA TGTGCCATCAGTGAGTCGCTCGCCGGGGGGCGGAGCTCCTACAATGAGCAGTTCTTC. It translates to CAISESLAGGRSSYNEQFF.

The chain recombines TRBV28 with TRBJ2-1; 7 bases match TRBD2. CDR1 is MDHEN and CDR2 is SYDVKM in the germline V gene. This CDR3 has 14 residues. The V and J ends lost 5 bases and 4 bases, in that order; junction bases with no gene match: 5. The CDR3 reads CASSAGAPYNEQFF. The CDR3 nucleotides are TGTGCCAGCAGTGCGGGAGCCCCATACAATGAGCAGTTCTTC. Full variable domain (rest looked up from reference TRBV28 and TRBJ2-1): DVKVTQSSRYLVKRTGEKVFLECVQDMDHENMFWYRQDPGLGLRLIYFSYDVKMKEKGDIPEGYSVSREKKERFSLILESASTNQTSMYLCASSAGAPYNEQFFGPGTRLTVL.

J is TRBJ2-1 and V is TRBV19, with D uncertain. With 10 bases removed from V and 3 bases from J, the gap between germline ends came to 16 bases. The CDR3 is made up of 14 amino acids. Germline V CDR1 and CDR2: LNHDA, SQIVND (reference sequence). CDR3 DNA sequence: TGTGCCACCCGCCCCCGAGAACTCTACAATGAGCAGTTCTTC. It specifies CATRPRELYNEQFF.

This rearrangement joins TRBV5-6 to TRBJ1-2, with no clear D. The CDR3 totals 14 residues. V was pared by 2 bases and J by 10 bases, with 18 bases between. The germline V gene has CDR1 SGHDT and CDR2 YYEEEE. In DNA form, the CDR3 reads TGTGCCAGCAGCTTTGGCGGTCCCCTGATTGACTACACCTTC. Its protein is CASSFGGPLIDYTF.

This chain uses TRBV5-8 with TRBJ2-7; a weak D match, TRBD1 (6 bases). Trimming pared 2 bases from V and 2 bases from J, leaving 8 bases between. Germline V lookup: CDR1 SGHTS, CDR2 YDEGEE. The CDR3 totals 13 residues. The CDR3 bases are TGTGCCAGCAGCTTACAGGGAACCTACGAGCAGTACTTC. This sequence encodes CASSLQGTYEQYF.

This clone has a handful of counts. The chain links TRBV6-5 to TRBJ1-3, with TRBD1 identical over 7 bases. This CDR3 is built from 15 residues. Germline CDR1 reads MNHEY; CDR2 reads SVGAGI. The J segment lost 0 bases and the V segment lost 6 bases, leaving 5 bases of the junction unmatched. CDR3 amino acids: CASSLGQSSGNTIYF. CDR3 coding DNA: TGTGCCAGCAGCCTGGGACAGAGCTCTGGAAACACCATATATTTT.

The V call is TRBV28, the J call TRBJ2-7; TRBD2 aligns across 9 bases. Germline V gene sequence: CDR1 MDHEN, CDR2 SYDVKM. The CDR3 is made up of 14 amino acids. Losses at the gene ends were 3 bases for V and 3 bases for J; bases not matched to a gene: 3. CDR3 region: CASSLLSGSYEQYF. CDR3 sequence (DNA): TGTGCCAGCAGTTTGCTTAGCGGGAGCTACGAGCAGTACTTC.

The chain links TRBV21-1 to TRBJ2-7; whether TRBD1, the table's D call, matches the DNA was not checked. TRBV21-1 is a pseudogene locus. The CDR3 extends over 14 amino acids. The chain's CDR3 is CASSKFDSRYEQYF. The CDR3 DNA is TGTGCCAGCAGCAAATTTGACAGCCGATACGAGCAGTACTTC.